This entry features one T cell receptor (beta chain) sequence. This entry comes from a study of blood T cell repertoires in COVID-19. Overall study context: Nucleic acid was either cDNA or gDNA, and it came from T cells, B-cell-depleted T cells, or PBMCs.

Data came from immunoSEQ multiplex PCR; TCRdb stores just in-frame clones and leaves some out. The table lists 300,000 to 400,000 clones, approximately 84% of them singletons. Cohort assignment relied on participant-reported clinical history. Symptom resolution, clearance, or two negative PCRs marked the recovered donors of Cohort 3. The CDR3 covers 14 residues. Germline assignment: CDR1 GTSNPN and CDR2 SVGIG (reference sequence). The V and J ends lost 0 bases and 8 bases, in that order; junction bases with no gene match: 6. The chain combines TRBV30 with TRBJ1-4, with TRBD1 matching 7 bases. Sequencing was done on a sample of PBMCs or T cells enriched from blood (not recorded which). The source of this sequence is a woman aged 25 to 39 who had recovered from COVID-19. CDR3 bases: TGTGCCTGGAGTGTAGGGTCAGGGGGAGAAAAACTGTTTTTT. Translating gives CAWSVGSGGEKLFF.